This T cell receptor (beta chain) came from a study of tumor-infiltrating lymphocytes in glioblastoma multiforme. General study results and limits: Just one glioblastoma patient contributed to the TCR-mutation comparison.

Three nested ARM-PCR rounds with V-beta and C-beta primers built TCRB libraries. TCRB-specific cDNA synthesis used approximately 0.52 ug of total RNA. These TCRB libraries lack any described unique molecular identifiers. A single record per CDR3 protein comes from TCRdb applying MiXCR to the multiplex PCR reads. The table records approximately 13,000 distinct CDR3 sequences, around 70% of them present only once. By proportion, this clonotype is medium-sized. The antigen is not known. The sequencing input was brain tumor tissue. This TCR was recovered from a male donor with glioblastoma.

Here the CDR3 reads CASSSTGFGYTF. In nucleotides, the CDR3 is TGTGCCAGCAGTTCCACAGGTTTCGGCTACACCTTC. The chain joins TRBV12-3 or TRBV12-4 to TRBJ1-2, with a weak D call TRBD1 (5 bases). V lost 4 bases and J 8 bases, leaving 11 bases between the germline ends. The CDR3 runs 12 residues.